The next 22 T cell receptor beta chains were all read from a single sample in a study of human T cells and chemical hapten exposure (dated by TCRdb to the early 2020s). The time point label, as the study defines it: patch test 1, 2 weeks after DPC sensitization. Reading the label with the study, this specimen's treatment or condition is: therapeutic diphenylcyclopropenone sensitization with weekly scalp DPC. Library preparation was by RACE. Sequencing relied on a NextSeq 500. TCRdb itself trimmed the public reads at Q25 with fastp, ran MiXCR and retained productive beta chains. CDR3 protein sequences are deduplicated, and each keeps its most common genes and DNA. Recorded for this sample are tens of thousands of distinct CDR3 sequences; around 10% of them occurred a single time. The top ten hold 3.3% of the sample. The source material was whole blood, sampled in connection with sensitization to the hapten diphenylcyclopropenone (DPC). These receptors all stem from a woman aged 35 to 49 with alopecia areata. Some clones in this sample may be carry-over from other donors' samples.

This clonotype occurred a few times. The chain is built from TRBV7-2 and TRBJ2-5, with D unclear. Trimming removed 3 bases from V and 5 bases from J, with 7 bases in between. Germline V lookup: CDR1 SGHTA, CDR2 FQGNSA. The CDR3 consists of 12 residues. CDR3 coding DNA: TGTGCCAGCAGCTTTAAATCTGAGACCCAGTACTTC. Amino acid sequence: CASSFKSETQYF.

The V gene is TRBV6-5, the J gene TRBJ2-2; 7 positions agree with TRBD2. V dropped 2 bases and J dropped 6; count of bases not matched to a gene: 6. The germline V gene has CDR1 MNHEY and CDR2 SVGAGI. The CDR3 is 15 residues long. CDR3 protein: CASSYVTSVAGELFF. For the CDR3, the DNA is TGTGCCAGCAGTTACGTTACTAGCGTAGCCGGGGAGCTGTTTTTT.

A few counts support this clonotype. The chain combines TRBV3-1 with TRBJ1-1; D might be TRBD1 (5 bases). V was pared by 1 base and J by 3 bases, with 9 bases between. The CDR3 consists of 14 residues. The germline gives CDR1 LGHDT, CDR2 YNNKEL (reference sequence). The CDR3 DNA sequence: TGTGCCAGCAGCCAAGGAACAGGATACACTGAAGCTTTCTTT. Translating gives CASSQGTGYTEAFF.

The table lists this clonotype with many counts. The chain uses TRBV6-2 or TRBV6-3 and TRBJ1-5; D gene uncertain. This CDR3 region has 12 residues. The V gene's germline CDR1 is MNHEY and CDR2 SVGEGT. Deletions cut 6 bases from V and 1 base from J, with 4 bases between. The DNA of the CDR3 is TGTGCCAGCAGACAGAGCAATCAGCCCCAGCATTTT. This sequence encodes CASRQSNQPQHF.

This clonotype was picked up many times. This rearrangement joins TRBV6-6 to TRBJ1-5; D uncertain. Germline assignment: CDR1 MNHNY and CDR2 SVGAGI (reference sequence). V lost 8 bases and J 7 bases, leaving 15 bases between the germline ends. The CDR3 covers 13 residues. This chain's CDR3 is CASRFGQWQPQHF. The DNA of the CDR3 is TGTGCCAGCCGCTTCGGGCAATGGCAGCCCCAGCATTTT.

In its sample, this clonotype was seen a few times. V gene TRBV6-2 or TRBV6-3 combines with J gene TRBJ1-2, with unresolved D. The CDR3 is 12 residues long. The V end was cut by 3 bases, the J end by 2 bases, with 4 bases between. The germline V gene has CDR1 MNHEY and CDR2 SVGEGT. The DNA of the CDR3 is TGTGCCAGCAGTTATGGAAACTATGGCTACACCTTC. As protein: CASSYGNYGYTF.

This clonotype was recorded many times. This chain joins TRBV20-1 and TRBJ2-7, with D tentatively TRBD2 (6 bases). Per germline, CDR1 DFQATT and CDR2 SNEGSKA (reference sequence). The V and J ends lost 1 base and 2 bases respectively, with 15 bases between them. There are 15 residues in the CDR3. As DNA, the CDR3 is TGCAGTGCTAGAGTGATTGGTAGCGGAACCTACGAGCAGTACTTC. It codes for CSARVIGSGTYEQYF.

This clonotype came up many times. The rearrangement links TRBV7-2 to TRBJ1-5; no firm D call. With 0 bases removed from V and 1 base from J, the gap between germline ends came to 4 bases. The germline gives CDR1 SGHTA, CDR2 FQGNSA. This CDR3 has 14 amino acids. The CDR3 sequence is CASSLARSNQPQHF. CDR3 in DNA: TGTGCCAGCAGCTTAGCAAGGAGCAATCAGCCCCAGCATTTT. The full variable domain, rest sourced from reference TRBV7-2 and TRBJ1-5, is GAGVSQSPSNKVTEKGKDVELRCDPISGHTALYWYRQSLGQGLEFLIYFQGNSAPDKSGLPSDRFSAERTGGSVSTLTIQRTQQEDSAVYLCASSLARSNQPQHFGDGTRLSIL.

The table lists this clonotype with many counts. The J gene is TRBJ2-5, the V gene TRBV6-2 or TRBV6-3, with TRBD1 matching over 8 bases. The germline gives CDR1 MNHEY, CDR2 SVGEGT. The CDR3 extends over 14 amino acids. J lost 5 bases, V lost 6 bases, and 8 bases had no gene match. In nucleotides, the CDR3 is TGTGCCAGCAGGACGACAGGGGCAGGCGAGACCCAGTACTTC. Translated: CASRTTGAGETQYF.

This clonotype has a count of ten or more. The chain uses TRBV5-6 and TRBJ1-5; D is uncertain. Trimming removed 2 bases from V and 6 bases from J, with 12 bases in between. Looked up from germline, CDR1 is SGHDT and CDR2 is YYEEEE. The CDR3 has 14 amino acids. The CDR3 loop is CASSFRGPGQPQHF. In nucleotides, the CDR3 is TGTGCCAGCAGCTTTCGTGGGCCGGGTCAGCCCCAGCATTTT.

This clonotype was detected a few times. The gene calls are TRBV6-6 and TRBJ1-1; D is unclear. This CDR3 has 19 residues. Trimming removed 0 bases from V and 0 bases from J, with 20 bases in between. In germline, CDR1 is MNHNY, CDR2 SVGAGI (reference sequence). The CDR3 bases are TGTGCCAGCAGTTACTCGTTGGGCAGAATCCAAGATATGAACACTGAAGCTTTCTTT. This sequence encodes CASSYSLGRIQDMNTEAFF.

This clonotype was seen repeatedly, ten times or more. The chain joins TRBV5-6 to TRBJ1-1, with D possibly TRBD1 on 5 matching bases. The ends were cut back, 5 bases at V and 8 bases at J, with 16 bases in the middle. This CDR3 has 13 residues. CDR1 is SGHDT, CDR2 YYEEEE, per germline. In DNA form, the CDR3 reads TGTGCCAGCAGTCGTAATCAGGGTATAGAAGCTTTCTTT. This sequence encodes CASSRNQGIEAFF.

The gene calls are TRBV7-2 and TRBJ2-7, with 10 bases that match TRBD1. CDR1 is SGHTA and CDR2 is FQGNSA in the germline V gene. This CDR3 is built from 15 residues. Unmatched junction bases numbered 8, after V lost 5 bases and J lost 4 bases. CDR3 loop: CASSQGGQGSYEQYF. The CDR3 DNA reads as TGTGCCAGCAGCCAAGGGGGACAGGGGTCGTACGAGCAGTACTTC.

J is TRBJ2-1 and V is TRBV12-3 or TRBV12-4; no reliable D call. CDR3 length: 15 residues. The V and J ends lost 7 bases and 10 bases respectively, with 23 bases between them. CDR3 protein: CASTPVSTPRGEQFF. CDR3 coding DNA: TGTGCCAGCACTCCAGTCAGTACTCCTCGTGGCGAGCAGTTCTTC.

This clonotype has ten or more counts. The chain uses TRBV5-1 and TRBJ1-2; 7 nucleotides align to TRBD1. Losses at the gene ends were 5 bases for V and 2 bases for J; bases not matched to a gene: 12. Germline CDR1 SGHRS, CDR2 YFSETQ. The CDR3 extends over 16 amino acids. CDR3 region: CASSRGPQGLNYGYTF. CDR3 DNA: TGCGCCAGCAGTCGAGGCCCACAGGGGCTAAACTATGGCTACACCTTC.

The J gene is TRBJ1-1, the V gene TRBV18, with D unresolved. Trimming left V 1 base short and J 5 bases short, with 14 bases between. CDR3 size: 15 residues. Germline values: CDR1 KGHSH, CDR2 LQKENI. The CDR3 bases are TGTGCCAGCTCACCACGGTCTACAGCGAATACTGAAGCTTTCTTT. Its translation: CASSPRSTANTEAFF.

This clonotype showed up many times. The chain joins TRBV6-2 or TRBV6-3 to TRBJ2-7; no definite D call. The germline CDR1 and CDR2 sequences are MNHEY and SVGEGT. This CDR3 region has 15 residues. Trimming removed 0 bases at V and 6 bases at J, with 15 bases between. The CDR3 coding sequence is TGTGCCAGCAGTTACTCCCTTTCGGGCTTCGGCGAGCAGTACTTC. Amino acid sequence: CASSYSLSGFGEQYF.

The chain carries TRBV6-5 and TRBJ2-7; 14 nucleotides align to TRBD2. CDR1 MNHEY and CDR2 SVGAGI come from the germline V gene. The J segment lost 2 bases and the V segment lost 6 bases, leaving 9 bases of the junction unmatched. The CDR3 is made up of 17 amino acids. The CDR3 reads CASSAGLAGGLTYEQYF. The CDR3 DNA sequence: TGTGCCAGCAGCGCCGGACTAGCGGGGGGCCTTACCTACGAGCAGTACTTC.

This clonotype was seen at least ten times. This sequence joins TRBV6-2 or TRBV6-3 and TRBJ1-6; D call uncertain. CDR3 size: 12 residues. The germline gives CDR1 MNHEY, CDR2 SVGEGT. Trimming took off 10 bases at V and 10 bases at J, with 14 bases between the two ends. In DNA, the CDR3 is TGTGCCACCCGTGGTGAGGGATCACCCCTCCACTTT. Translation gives CATRGEGSPLHF.

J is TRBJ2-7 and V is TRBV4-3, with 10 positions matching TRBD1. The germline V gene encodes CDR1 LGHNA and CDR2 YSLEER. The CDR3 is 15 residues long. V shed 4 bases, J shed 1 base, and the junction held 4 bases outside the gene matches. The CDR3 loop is CASSRDRGLSYEQYF. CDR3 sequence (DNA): TGCGCCAGCAGCCGGGACAGGGGATTATCCTACGAGCAGTACTTC.

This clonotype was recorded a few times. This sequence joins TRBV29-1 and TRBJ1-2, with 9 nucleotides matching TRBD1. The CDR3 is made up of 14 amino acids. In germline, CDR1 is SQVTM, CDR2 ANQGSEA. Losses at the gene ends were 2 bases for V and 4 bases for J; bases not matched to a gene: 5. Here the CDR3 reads CSVEILQGAYGYTF. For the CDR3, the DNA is TGCAGCGTTGAAATCTTACAGGGGGCCTATGGCTACACCTTC.

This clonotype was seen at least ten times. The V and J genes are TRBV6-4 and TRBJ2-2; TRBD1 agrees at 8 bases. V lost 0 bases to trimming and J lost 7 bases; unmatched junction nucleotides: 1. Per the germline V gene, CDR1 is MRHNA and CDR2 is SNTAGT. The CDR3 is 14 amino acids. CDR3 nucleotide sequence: TGTGCCAGCAGTGACTCTACAGGGGGCGGGGAGCTGTTTTTT. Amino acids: CASSDSTGGGELFF.